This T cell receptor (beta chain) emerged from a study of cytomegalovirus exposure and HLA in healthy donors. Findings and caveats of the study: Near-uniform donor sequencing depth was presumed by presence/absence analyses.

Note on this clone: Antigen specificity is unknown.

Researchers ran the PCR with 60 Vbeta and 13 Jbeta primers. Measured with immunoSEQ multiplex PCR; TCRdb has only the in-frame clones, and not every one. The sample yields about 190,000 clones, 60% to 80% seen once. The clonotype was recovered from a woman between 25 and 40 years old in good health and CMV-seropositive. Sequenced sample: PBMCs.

The CDR3 nucleotides read TGTGCCAGCTCACGTTCCGGGACAGAAAATGAAAAACTGTTTTTT. Translation: CASSRSGTENEKLFF. This sequence joins TRBV18 and TRBJ1-4; 7 nucleotides agree with TRBD1. The trim removed 4 bases at V and 5 bases at J, leaving 7 bases unmatched. Germline values: CDR1 KGHSH, CDR2 LQKENI. CDR3 length: 15 residues.